The entry below describes one T cell receptor (beta chain). Antigen unknown. Germline loops: CDR1 SNHLY, CDR2 FYNNEI. There are 15 residues in the CDR3. Trimming shortened V by 3 bases and J by 6 bases, and 15 bases separated the two germline ends. Measured with immunoSEQ multiplex PCR; TCRdb has only the in-frame clones, and not every one. This repertoire shows approximately 12,000 clones, nearly 75% found once; its top ten account for roughly 31%. These data belong to a study of T cell clones after liver transplantation. General study results and limits: Conclusions were preliminary, with small, heterogeneous patient groups.

The source is a human patient who received a liver transplant. Some T cells may be supplied by the graft donor. Specimen: CD8+ T cells from blood, collected at the 22-month timepoint. This chain links TRBV2 with TRBJ2-1, with D perhaps matching TRBD2 (6 bases). The CDR3 reads CASSDFAGKPNEQFF. Here the CDR3 DNA reads TGTGCCAGCAGTGATTTTGCGGGGAAACCCAATGAGCAGTTCTTC.